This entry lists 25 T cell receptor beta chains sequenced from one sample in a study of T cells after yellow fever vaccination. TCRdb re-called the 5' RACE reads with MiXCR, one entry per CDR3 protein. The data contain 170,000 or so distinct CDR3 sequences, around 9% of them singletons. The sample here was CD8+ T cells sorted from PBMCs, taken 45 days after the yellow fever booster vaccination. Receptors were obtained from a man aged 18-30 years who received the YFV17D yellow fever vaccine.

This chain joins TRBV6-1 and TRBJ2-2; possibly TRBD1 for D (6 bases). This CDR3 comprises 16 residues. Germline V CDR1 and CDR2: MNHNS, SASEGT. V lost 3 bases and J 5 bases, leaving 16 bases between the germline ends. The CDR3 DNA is TGTGCCAGCAGTGAGTTCTCCGGGACAATGACCGGGGAGCTGTTTTTT. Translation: CASSEFSGTMTGELFF.

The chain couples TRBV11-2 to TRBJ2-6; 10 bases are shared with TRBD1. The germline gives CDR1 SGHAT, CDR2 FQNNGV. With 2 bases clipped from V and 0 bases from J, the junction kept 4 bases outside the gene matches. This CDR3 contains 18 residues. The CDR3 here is CASSLTWDRGSGANVLTF. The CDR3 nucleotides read TGTGCCAGCAGCTTAACGTGGGACAGGGGCTCTGGGGCCAACGTCCTGACTTTC.

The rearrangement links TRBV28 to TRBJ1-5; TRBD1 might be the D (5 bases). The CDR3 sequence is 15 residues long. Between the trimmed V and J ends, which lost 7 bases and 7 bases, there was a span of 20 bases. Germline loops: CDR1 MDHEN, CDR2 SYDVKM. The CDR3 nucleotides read TGTGCCAGCACCCGCGTCGGCAGTCGGGGGCAGCCCCAGCATTTT. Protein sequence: CASTRVGSRGQPQHF. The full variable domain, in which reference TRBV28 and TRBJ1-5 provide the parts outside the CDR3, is DVKVTQSSRYLVKRTGEKVFLECVQDMDHENMFWYRQDPGLGLRLIYFSYDVKMKEKGDIPEGYSVSREKKERFSLILESASTNQTSMYLCASTRVGSRGQPQHFGDGTRLSIL.

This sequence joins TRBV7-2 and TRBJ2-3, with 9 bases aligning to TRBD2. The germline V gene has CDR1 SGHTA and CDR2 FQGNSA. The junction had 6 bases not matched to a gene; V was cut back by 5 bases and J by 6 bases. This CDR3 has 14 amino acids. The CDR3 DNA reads TGTGCCAGCAGCCATACCGGACTAGCGGATACGCAGTATTTT. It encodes CASSHTGLADTQYF.

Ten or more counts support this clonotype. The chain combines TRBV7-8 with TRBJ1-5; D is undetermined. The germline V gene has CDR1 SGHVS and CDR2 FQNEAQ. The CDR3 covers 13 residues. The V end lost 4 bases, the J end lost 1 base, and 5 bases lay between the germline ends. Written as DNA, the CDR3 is TGTGCCAGCAGCTCGCGGAGCAATCAGCCCCAGCATTTT. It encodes CASSSRSNQPQHF.

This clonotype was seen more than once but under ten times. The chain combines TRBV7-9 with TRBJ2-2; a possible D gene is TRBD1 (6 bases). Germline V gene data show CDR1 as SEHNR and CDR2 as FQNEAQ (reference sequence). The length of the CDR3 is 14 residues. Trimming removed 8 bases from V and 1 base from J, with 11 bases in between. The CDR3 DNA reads TGTGCCAGCCCGGGACACTTGAACACCGGGGAGCTGTTTTTT. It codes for CASPGHLNTGELFF. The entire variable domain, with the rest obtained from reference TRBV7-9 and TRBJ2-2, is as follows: DTGVSQNPRHKITKRGQNVTFRCDPISEHNRLYWYRQTLGQGPEFLTYFQNEAQLEKSRLLSDRFSAERPKGSFSTLEIQRTEQGDSAMYLCASPGHLNTGELFFGEGSRLTVL.

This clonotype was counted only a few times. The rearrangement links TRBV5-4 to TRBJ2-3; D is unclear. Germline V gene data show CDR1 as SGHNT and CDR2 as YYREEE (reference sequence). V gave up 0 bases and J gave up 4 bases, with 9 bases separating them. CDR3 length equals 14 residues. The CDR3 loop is CASSLVGYADTQYF. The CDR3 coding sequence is TGTGCCAGCAGCTTGGTAGGGTACGCAGATACGCAGTATTTT. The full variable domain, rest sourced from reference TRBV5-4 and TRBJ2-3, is ETGVTQSPTHLIKTRGQQVTLRCSSQSGHNTVSWYQQALGQGPQFIFQYYREEENGRGNFPPRFSGLQFPNYSSELNVNALELDDSALYLCASSLVGYADTQYFGPGTRLTVL.

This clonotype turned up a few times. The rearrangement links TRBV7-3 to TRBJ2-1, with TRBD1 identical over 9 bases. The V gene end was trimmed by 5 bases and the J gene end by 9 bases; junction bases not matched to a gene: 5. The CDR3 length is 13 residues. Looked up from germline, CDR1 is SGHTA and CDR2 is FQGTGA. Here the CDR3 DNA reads TGTGCCAGCAGCACAGACAGGGGGAGTGAGCAGTTCTTC. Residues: CASSTDRGSEQFF.

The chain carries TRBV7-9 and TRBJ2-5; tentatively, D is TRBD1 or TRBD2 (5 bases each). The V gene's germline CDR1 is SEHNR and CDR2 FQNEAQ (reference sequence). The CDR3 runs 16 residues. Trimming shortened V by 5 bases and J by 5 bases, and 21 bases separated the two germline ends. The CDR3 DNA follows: TGTGCCAGCAGCAGTACTCTCTCATGGGGCGGGGAGACCCAGTACTTC. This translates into CASSSTLSWGGETQYF.

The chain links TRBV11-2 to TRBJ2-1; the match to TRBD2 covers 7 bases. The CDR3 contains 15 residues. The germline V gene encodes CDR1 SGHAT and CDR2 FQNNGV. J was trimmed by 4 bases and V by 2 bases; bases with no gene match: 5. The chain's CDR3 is CASSLFLADYNEQFF. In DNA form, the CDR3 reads TGTGCCAGCAGCTTATTCCTAGCGGATTACAATGAGCAGTTCTTC.

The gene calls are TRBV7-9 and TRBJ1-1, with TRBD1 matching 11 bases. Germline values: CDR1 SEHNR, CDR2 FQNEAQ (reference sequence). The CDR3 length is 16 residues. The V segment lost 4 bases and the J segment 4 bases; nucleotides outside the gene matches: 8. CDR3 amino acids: CASSSRTGGYGTEAFF. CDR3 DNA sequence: TGTGCCAGCAGCTCTCGGACAGGGGGCTATGGCACTGAAGCTTTCTTT.

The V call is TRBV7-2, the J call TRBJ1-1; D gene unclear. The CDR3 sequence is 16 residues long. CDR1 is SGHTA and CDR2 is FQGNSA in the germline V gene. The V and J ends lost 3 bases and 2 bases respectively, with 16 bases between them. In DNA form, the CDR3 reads TGTGCCAGCAGCTTCCCGAGGGTCTCCGCCAACACTGAAGCTTTCTTT. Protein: CASSFPRVSANTEAFF.

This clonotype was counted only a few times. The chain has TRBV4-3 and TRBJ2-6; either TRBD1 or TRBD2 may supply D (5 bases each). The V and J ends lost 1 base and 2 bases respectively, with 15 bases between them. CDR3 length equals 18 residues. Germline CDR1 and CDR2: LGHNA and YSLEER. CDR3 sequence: CASSQVGEFGAGANVLTF. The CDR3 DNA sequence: TGCGCCAGCAGCCAAGTAGGGGAGTTCGGGGCTGGGGCCAACGTCCTGACTTTC.

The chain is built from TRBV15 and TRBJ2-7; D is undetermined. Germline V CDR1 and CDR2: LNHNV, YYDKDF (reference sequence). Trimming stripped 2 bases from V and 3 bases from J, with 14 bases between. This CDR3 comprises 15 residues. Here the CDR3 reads CATSRRAQAGYEQYF. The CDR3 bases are TGTGCCACCAGCAGAAGGGCCCAGGCCGGCTACGAGCAGTACTTC. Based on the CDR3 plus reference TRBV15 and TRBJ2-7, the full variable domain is DAMVIQNPRYQVTQFGKPVTLSCSQTLNHNVMYWYQQKSSQAPKLLFHYYDKDFNNEADTPDNFQSRRPNTSFCFLDIRSPGLGDTAMYLCATSRRAQAGYEQYFGPGTRLTVT.

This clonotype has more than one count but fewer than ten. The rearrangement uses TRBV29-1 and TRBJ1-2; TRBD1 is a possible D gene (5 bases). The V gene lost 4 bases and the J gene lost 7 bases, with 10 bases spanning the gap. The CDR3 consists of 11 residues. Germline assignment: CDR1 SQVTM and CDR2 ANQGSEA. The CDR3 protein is CSVGGDRGYTF. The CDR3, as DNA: TGCAGCGTTGGGGGGGACCGTGGCTACACCTTC.

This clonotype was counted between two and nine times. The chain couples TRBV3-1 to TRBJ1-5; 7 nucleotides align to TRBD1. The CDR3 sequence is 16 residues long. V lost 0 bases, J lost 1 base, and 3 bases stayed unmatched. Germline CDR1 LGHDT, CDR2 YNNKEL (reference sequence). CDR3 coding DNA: TGTGCCAGCAGCCAAGAAAAGGGGGCGAGCAATCAGCCCCAGCATTTT. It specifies CASSQEKGASNQPQHF.

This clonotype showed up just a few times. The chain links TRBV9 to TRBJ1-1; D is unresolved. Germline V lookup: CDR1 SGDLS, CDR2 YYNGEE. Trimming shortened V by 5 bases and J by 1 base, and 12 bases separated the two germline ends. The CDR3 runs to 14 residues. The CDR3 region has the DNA TGTGCCAGCAGTCTCCTTCGGACGAACACTGAAGCTTTCTTT. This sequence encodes CASSLLRTNTEAFF.

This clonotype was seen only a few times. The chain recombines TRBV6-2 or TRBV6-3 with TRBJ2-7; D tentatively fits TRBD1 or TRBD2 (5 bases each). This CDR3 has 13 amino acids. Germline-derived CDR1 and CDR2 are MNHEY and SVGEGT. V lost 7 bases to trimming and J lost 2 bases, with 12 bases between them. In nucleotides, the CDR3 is TGTGCCAGCAAGAGGGACGGTCCCTACGAGCAGTACGTC. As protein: CASKRDGPYEQYV.

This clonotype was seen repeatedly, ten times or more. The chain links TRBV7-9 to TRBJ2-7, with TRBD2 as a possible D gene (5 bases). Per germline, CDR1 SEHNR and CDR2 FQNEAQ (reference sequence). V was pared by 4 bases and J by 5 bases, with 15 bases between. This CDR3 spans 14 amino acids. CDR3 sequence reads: CASSSGSPGDEQYF. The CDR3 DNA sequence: TGTGCCAGCAGCTCCGGCTCGCCCGGGGACGAGCAGTACTTC.

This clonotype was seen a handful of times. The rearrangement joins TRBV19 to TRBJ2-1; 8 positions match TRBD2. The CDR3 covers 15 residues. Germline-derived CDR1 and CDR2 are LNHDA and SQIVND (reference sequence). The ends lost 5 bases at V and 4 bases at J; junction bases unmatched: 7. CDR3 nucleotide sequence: TGTGCCAGTAGTCCATCTAGCGGGTATTACAATGAGCAGTTCTTC. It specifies CASSPSSGYYNEQFF.

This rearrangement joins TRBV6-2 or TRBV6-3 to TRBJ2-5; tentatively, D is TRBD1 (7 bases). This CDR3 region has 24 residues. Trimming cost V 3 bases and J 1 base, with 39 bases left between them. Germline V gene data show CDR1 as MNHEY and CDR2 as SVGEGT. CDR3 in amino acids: CASSYDASSYSRGRQGDPQETQYF. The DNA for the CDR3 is TGTGCCAGCAGTTATGACGCCAGCAGTTACTCGAGAGGGAGGCAGGGGGATCCCCAAGAGACCCAGTACTTC.

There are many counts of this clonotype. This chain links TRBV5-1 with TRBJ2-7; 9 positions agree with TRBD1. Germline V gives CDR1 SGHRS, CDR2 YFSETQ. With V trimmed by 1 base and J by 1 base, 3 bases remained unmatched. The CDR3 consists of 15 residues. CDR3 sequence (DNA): TGCGCCAGCAGCTTGAGGACAGGGGAGTCCTACGAGCAGTACGTC. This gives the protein CASSLRTGESYEQYV.

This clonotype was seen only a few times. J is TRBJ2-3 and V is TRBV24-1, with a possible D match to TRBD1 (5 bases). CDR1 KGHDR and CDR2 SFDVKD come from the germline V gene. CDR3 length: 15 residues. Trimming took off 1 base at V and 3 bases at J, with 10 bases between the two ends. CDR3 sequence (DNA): TGTGCCACCAGTGATTTTGACAGTTTAACAGATACGCAGTATTTT. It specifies CATSDFDSLTDTQYF.

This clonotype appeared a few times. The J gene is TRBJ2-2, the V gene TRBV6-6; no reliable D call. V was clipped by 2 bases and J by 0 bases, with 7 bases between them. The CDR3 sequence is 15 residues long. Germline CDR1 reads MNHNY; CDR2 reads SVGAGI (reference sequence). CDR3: CASSYRAANTGELFF. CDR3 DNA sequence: TGTGCCAGCAGTTACCGGGCGGCGAACACCGGGGAGCTGTTTTTT.

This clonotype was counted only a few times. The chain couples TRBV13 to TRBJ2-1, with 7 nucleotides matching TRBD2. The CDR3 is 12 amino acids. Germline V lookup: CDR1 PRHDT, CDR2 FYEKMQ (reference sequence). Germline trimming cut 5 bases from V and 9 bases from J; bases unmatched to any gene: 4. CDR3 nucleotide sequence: TGTGCCAGCAGCAGCGGGGCTAGTGAGCAGTTCTTC. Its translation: CASSSGASEQFF. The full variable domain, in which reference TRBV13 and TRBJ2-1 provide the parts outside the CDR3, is AAGVIQSPRHLIKEKRETATLKCYPIPRHDTVYWYQQGPGQDPQFLISFYEKMQSDKGSIPDRFSAQQFSDYHSELNMSSLELGDSALYFCASSSGASEQFFGPGTRLTVL.